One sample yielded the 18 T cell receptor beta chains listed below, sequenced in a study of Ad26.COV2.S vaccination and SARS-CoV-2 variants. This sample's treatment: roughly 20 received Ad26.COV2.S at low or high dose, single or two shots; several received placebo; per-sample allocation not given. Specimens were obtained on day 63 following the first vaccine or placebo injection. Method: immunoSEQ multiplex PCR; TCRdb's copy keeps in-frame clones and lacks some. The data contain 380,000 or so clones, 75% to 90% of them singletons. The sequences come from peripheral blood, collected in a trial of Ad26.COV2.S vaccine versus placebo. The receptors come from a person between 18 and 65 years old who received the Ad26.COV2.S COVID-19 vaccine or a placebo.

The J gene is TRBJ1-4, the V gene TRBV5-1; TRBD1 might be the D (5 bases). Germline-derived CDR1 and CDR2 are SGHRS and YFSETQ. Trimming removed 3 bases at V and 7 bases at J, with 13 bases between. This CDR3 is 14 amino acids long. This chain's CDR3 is CASSSGELGEKLFF. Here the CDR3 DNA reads TGCGCCAGCAGCTCGGGGGAGCTCGGTGAAAAACTGTTTTTT.

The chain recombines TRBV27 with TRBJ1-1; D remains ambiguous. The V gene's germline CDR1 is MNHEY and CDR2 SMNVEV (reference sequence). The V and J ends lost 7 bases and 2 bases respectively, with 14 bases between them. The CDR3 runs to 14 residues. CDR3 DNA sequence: TGTGCCAGCACCTTGGACGGGCGAAACACTGAAGCTTTCTTT. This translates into CASTLDGRNTEAFF.

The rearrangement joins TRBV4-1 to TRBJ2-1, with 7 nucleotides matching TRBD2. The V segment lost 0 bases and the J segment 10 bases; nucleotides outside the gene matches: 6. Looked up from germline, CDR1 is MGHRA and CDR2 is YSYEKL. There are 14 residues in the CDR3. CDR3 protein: CASSQERAGYEQFF. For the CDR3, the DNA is TGCGCCAGCAGCCAAGAAAGAGCGGGGTACGAGCAGTTCTTC.

The CDR3 is CASRLTGGVAYGYTF. The CDR3 DNA reads as TGTGCCAGCAGGCTGACAGGGGGTGTTGCCTATGGCTACACCTTC. The chain carries TRBV5-6 and TRBJ1-2; TRBD1 aligns across 9 bases. With V trimmed by 5 bases and J by 4 bases, 9 bases remained unmatched. Germline-derived CDR1 and CDR2 are SGHDT and YYEEEE. This CDR3 has 15 amino acids.

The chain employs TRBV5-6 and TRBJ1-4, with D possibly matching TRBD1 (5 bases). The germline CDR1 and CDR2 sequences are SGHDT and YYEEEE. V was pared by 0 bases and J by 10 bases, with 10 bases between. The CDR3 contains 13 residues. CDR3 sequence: CASSLEGMGKLFF. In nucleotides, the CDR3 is TGTGCCAGCAGCTTGGAGGGGATGGGAAAACTGTTTTTT.

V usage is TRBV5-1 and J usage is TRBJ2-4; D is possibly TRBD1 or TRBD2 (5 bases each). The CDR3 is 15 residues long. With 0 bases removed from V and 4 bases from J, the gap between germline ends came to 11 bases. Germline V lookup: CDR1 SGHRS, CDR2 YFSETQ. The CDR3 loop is CASSLVWDGKNIQYF. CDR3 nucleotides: TGCGCCAGCAGCTTGGTTTGGGACGGGAAAAACATTCAGTACTTC.

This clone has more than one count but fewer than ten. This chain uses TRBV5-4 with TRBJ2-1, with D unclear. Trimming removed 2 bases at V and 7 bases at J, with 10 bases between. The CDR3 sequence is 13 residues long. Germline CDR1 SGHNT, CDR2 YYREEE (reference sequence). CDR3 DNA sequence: TGTGCCAGCAGCTTAAGCGCCCGGAATGAGCAGTTCTTC. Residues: CASSLSARNEQFF.

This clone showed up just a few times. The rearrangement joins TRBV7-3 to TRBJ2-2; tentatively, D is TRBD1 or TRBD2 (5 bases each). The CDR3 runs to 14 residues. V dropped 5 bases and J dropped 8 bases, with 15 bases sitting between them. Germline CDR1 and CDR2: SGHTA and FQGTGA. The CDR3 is CASSAGTPLGELFF. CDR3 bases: TGTGCCAGCAGCGCCGGGACCCCTTTGGGGGAGCTGTTTTTT.

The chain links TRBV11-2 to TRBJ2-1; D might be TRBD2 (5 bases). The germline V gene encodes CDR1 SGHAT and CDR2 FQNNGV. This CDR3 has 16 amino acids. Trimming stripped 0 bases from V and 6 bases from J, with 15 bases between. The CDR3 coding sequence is TGTGCCAGCAGCTTAGATGGAGGACTGTCGCTCAATGAGCAGTTCTTC. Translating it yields CASSLDGGLSLNEQFF.

The CDR3 is CASSPGQVNQPQHF. CDR3 DNA sequence: TGTGCCAGCAGTCCCGGACAGGTTAATCAGCCCCAGCATTTT. The chain is built from TRBV27 and TRBJ1-5, with 7 bases aligning to TRBD1. Germline CDR1 reads MNHEY; CDR2 reads SMNVEV (reference sequence). The CDR3 runs to 14 residues. The trim removed 5 bases at V and 4 bases at J, leaving 5 bases unmatched.

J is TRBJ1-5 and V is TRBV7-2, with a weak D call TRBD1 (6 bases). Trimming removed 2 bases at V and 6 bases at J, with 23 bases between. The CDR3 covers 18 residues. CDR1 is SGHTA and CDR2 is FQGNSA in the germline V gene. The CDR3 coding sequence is TGTGCCAGCAGCTTATATGCTCCTCTTCAGGGGCTGGGTCAGCCCCAGCATTTT. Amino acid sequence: CASSLYAPLQGLGQPQHF.

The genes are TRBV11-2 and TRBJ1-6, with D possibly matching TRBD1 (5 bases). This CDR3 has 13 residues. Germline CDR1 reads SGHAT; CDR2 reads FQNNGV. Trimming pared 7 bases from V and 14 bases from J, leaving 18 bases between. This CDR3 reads CASTRSGGETLHF. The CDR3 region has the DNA TGTGCCAGCACCAGATCGGGGGGGGAAACCCTCCACTTT.

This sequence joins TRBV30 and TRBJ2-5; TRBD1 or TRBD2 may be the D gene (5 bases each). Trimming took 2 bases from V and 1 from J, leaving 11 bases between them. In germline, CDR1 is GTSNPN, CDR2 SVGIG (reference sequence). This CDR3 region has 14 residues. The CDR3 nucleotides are TGTGCCTGGAGTCCTCCGGGACCCCAAGAGACCCAGTACTTC. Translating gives CAWSPPGPQETQYF.

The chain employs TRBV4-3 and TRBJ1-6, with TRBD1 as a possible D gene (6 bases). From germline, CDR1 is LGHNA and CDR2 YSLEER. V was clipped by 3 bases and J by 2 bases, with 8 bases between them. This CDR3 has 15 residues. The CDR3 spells CASSQDRAYNSPLHF. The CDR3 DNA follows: TGCGCCAGCAGCCAGGACAGAGCCTATAATTCACCCCTCCACTTT.

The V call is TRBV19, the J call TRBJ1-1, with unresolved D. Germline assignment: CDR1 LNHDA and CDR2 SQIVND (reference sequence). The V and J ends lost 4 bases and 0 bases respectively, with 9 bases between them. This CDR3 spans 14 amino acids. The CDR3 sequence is CASSNPPMNTEAFF. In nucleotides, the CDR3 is TGTGCCAGTAGTAACCCGCCAATGAACACTGAAGCTTTCTTT.

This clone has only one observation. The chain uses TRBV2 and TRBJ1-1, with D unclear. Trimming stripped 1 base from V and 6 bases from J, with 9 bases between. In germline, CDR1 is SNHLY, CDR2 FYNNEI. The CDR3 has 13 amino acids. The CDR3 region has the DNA TGTGCCAGCAGTGAAGGGGAACCCCCTGAAGCTTTCTTT. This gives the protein CASSEGEPPEAFF. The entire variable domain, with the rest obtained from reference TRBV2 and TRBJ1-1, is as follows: EPEVTQTPSHQVTQMGQEVILRCVPISNHLYFYWYRQILGQKVEFLVSFYNNEISEKSEIFDDQFSVERPDGSNFTLKIRSTKLEDSAMYFCASSEGEPPEAFFGQGTRLTVV.

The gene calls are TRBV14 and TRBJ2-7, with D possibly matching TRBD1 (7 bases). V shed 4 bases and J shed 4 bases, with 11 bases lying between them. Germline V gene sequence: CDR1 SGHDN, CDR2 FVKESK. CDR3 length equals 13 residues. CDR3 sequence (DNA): TGTGCCAGCAGCCCAGGGGGGACGTACGAGCAGTACTTC. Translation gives CASSPGGTYEQYF.

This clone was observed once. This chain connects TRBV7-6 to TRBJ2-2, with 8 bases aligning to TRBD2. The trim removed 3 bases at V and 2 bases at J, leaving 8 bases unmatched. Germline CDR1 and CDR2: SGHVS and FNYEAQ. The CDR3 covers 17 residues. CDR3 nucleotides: TGTGCCAGCAGCTTGGGGGTTAGCGGGGACAACACCGGGGAGCTGTTTTTT. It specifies CASSLGVSGDNTGELFF.